This T cell receptor (beta chain) was recovered during a study of blood T cell repertoires in COVID-19. The wider study: Samples representing acute and convalescent COVID-19 were sourced from the United States, Italy and Spain.

V trimming: 5 bases; J trimming: 6 bases; junction bases outside the gene matches: 2. This CDR3 is 14 amino acids long. CDR1 SGHVS and CDR2 FQNEAQ come from the germline V gene. Original processing methods: Using reference gene primer amplification, nucleated cell counts were estimated. TCRdb's copy holds only in-frame clones and misses some; the assay was immunoSEQ multiplex PCR. The V and J calls and clone size were taken over from that table, and D and trimming were inferred from the DNA. The sample lists 55,000 to 60,000 clones; 85% to 90% were seen once. The receptor was isolated from a man aged 35 to 55 with active COVID-19. The gene calls are TRBV7-8 and TRBJ2-1; 12 bases match TRBD2. The sample consisted of peripheral blood. The CDR3 reads CASSPLAGGNEQFF. Here the CDR3 DNA reads TGTGCCAGCAGCCCACTAGCGGGGGGCAATGAGCAGTTCTTC.